This T cell receptor (beta chain) derives from a study of blood T cell repertoires in COVID-19. Whole-study context: Whether acute or convalescent, the COVID-19 samples came from the United States, Italy and Spain. The analysed material was cDNA or gDNA that came from T cells, B-cell-depleted T cells, or PBMCs.

Trimming took 6 bases from V and 3 from J; bases not matched to a gene: 4. The CDR3 consists of 13 residues. Germline V lookup: CDR1 MNHEY, CDR2 SVGAGI. Study processing details: By means of reference gene primer amplification, nucleated cell counts were estimated. Libraries were prepared by immunoSEQ multiplex PCR; TCRdb keeps only in-frame clonotypes and omits some of them. V and J calls and clone size are those listed in that table; D and trimming were worked out from the DNA. The sample contains roughly 100,000 clones, around 90% of which appear only once. The chain uses TRBV6-5 and TRBJ1-2; the match to TRBD1 covers 7 bases. The source material was peripheral blood. This receptor was taken from a human donor in a cohort sampled during active COVID-19. CDR3 protein: CASSSGGYYGYTF. For the CDR3, the DNA is TGTGCCAGCAGCTCAGGGGGATACTATGGCTACACCTTC.